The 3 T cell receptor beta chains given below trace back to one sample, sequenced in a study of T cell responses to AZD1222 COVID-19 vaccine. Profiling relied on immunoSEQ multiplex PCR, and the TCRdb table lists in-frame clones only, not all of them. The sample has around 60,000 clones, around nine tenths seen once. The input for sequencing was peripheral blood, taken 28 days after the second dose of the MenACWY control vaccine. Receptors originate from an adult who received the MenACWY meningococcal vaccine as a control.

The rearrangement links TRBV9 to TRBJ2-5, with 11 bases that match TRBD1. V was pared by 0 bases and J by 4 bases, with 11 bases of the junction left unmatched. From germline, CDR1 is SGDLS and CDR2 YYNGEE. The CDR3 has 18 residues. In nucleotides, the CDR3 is TGTGCCAGCAGCGTAGGCGGGCGTGGGACAGGGGGACGAGAGACCCAGTACTTC. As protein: CASSVGGRGTGGRETQYF.

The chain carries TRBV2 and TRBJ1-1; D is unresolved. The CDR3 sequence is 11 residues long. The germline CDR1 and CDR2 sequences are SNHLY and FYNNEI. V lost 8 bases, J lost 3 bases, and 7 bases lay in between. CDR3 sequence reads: CASGQHTEAFF. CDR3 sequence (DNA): TGTGCCAGCGGGCAGCACACTGAAGCTTTCTTT.

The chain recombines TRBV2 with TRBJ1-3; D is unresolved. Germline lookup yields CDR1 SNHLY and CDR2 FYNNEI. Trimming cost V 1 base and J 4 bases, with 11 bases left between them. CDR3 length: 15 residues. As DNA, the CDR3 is TGTGCCAGCAGTGAAGTTGGTAACTTAGGAAACACCATATATTTT. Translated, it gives CASSEVGNLGNTIYF.